The 7 T cell receptor beta chains in this list originate from one sample, sequenced in a study of T cell repertoires in cytomegalovirus infection. From the reads, TCRdb called clonotypes with MiXCR, one entry per CDR3 protein. Counted here are approximately 470,000 distinct CDR3 sequences, under 55% occurring once; the ten biggest clones make up about two fifths. Their cognate antigens are unknown. Sequenced material: cultured PBMCs, taken from culture after CMV antigen stimulation. All receptors derive from a human donor in good health (CMV status not recorded). Some clones in this sample may be carry-over from other donors' samples.

V is TRBV7-2 and J is TRBJ2-5; D gene ambiguous. Germline-derived CDR1 and CDR2 are SGHTA and FQGNSA. This CDR3 spans 14 amino acids. Trimming left V 3 bases short and J 1 base short, with 9 bases between. CDR3 loop: CASSLMSAQETQYF. The CDR3 DNA reads TGTGCCAGCAGCTTGATGTCTGCCCAAGAGACCCAGTACTTC. The full variable domain, completed using reference TRBV7-2 and TRBJ2-5, is GAGVSQSPSNKVTEKGKDVELRCDPISGHTALYWYRQSLGQGLEFLIYFQGNSAPDKSGLPSDRFSAERTGGSVSTLTIQRTQQEDSAVYLCASSLMSAQETQYFGPGTRLLVL.

The chain has TRBV6-5 and TRBJ2-7; D is possibly TRBD2 (6 bases). The CDR3 extends over 13 amino acids. Trimming removed 8 bases at V and 1 base at J, with 12 bases between. From germline, CDR1 is MNHEY and CDR2 SVGAGI. The DNA of the CDR3 is TGTGCCAGCGGACCGACTAGGTCCTACGAGCAGTACTTC. Translating gives CASGPTRSYEQYF.

The chain carries TRBV2 and TRBJ2-5; no firm D call. The CDR3 sequence is 18 residues long. CDR1 SNHLY and CDR2 FYNNEI come from the germline V gene. V lost 2 bases to trimming and J lost 1 base, with 20 bases between them. CDR3 sequence: CASSEPRIRRQIQETQYF. CDR3 nucleotides: TGTGCCAGCAGTGAACCCCGAATACGAAGACAAATCCAAGAGACCCAGTACTTC.

The chain is built from TRBV7-2 and TRBJ2-7; no clear D gene. V was clipped by 2 bases and J by 1 base, with 6 bases between them. Germline CDR1 reads SGHTA; CDR2 reads FQGNSA. The CDR3 extends over 13 amino acids. CDR3 region: CASSLKVSYEQYF. The CDR3 region has the DNA TGTGCCAGCAGCTTAAAAGTATCCTACGAGCAGTACTTC.

This chain links TRBV6-5 with TRBJ2-3; 7 positions agree with TRBD2. The length of the CDR3 is 16 residues. Germline V lookup: CDR1 MNHEY, CDR2 SVGAGI. V dropped 5 bases and J dropped 5; count of bases not matched to a gene: 13. CDR3 region: CASSRGSGVRGDTQYF. Written as DNA, the CDR3 is TGTGCCAGCAGTAGAGGGAGCGGGGTTCGGGGAGATACGCAGTATTTT.

V usage is TRBV12-3 or TRBV12-4 and J usage is TRBJ2-7; TRBD1 or TRBD2 may be the D gene (6 bases each). Trimming took off 6 bases at V and 1 base at J, with 13 bases between the two ends. The length of the CDR3 is 14 residues. The chain's CDR3 is CASSPGDSSYEQYF. The CDR3 DNA follows: TGTGCCAGCAGCCCAGGGGACTCTTCCTACGAGCAGTACTTC.

This clonotype was detected only a few times. The chain has TRBV7-2 and TRBJ2-3; 13 bases map to TRBD2. The CDR3 length is 18 residues. J lost 1 base, V lost 5 bases, and 9 bases had no gene match. Germline CDR1 reads SGHTA; CDR2 reads FQGNSA. CDR3 amino acids: CASSQLAGGLGGTDTQYF. The CDR3 nucleotides read TGTGCCAGCAGCCAACTAGCGGGGGGGCTAGGGGGCACAGATACGCAGTATTTT.